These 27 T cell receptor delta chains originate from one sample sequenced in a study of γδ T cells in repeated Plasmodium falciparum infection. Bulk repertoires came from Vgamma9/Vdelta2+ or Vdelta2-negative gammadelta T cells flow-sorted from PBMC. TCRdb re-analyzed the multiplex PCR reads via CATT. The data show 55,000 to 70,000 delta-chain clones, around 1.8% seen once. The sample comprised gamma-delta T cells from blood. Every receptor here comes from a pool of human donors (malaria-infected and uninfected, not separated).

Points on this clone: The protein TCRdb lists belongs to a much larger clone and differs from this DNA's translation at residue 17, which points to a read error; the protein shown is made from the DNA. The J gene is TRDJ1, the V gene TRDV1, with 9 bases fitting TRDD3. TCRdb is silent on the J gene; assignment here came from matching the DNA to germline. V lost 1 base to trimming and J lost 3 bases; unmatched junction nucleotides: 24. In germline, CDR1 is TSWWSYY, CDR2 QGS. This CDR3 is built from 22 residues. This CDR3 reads CALGEPMGHPTGGRLYADKLIF. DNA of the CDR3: TGTGCTCTTGGGGAACCTATGGGCCATCCTACTGGGGGACGTCTGTACGCCGATAAACTCATCTTT.

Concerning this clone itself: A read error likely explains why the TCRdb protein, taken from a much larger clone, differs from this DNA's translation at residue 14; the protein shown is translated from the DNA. This chain's CDR3 is CALGELPWTIKLGGTDKLIF. The CDR3 DNA is TGTGCTCTTGGGGAACTCCCTTGGACAATTAAACTGGGGGGTACCGATAAACTCATCTTT. V gene TRDV1 combines with J gene TRDJ1; TRDD3 aligns across 8 bases. Since TCRdb gives no J gene, matching the DNA to germline was used here to assign it. The CDR3 consists of 20 residues. Germline-derived CDR1 and CDR2 are TSWWSYY and QGS. J gave up 2 bases and V 0 bases, and 17 bases lay outside the gene matches.

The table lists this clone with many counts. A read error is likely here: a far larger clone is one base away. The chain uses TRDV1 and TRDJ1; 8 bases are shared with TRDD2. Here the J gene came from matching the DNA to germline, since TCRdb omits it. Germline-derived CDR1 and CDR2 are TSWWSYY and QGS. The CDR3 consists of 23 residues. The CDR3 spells CALGELKIFLLTPGIMYTDKLIF. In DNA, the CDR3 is TGTGCCCTTGGGGAACTCAAAATCTTCCTACTGACCCCGGGGATCATGTACACCGATAAACTCATCTTT.

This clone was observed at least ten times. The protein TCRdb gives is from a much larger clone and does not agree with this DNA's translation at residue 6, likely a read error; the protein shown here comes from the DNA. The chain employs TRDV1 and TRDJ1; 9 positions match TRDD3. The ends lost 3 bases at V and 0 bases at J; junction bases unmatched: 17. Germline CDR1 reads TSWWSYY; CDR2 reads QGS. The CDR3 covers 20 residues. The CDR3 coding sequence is TGTGCTCTTGGGGAGACTAGGAGGCTGGGGGATCCTTGGTACACCGATAAACTCATCTTT. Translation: CALGETRRLGDPWYTDKLIF.

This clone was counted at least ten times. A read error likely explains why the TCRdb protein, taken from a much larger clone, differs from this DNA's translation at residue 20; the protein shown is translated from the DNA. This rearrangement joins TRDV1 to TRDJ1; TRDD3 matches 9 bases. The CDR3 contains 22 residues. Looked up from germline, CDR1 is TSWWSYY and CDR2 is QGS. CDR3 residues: CALGPGPLLPPYWGTQSDKPIF. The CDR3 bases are TGTGCTCTTGGGCCTGGTCCACTCCTTCCTCCGTACTGGGGGACCCAGTCCGATAAACCCATCTTT.

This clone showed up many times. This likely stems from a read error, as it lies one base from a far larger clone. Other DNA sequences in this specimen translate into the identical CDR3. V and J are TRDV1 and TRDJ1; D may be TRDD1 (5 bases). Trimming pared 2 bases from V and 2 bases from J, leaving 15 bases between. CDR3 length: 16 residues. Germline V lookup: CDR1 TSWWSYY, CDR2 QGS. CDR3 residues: CALGEEEISLTDKLIF. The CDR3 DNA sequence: TGTGCTCTTGGGGAAGAAGAAATCTCCCTTACCGATAAACTCATCTTT.

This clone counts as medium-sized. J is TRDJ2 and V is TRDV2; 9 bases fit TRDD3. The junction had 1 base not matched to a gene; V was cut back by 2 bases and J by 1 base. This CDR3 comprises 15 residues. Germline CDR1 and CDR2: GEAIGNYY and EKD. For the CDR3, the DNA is TGTGCCTGTGACAAACTGGGGGATTTGACAGCACAACTCTTCTTT. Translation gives CACDKLGDLTAQLFF.

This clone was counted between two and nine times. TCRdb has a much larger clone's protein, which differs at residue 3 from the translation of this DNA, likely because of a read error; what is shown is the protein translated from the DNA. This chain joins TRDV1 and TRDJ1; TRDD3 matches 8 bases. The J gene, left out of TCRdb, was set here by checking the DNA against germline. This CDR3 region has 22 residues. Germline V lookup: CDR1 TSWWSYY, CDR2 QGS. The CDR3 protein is CAHGEGLYRTGGHLPYTDKLIF. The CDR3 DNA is TGTGCTCATGGGGAAGGTCTCTACCGTACTGGGGGTCACCTCCCCTACACCGATAAACTCATCTTT.

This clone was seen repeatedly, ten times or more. CDR3 nucleotides: TGTGCTCTTGGGGAACACGACTTCCGTTACTGTTTTACCGATAAACTCATCTTT. It is translated as CALGEHDFRYCFTDKLIF. The chain couples TRDV1 to TRDJ1; a possible D gene is TRDD2 (5 bases). Trimming stripped 1 base from V and 2 bases from J, with 20 bases between. Per the germline V gene, CDR1 is TSWWSYY and CDR2 is QGS. The CDR3 is made up of 18 amino acids.

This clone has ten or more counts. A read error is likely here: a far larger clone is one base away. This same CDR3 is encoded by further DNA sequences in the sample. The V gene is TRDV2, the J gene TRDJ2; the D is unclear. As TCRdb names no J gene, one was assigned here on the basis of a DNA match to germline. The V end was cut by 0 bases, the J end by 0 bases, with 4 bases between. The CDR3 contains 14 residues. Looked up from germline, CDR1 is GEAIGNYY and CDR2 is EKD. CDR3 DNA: TGTGCCTGTGACACCGGGACTTTGACAGCACAACTCTTCTTT. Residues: CACDTGTLTAQLFF.

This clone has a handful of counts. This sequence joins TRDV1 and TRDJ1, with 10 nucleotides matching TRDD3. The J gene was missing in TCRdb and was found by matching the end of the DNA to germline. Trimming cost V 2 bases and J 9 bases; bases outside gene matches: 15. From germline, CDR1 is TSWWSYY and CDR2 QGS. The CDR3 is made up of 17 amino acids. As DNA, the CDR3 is TGTGCTCTTGGGGAATGGGGCCTGCGGAGGGGGATACGGGAACTCATCTTT. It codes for CALGEWGLRRGIRELIF.

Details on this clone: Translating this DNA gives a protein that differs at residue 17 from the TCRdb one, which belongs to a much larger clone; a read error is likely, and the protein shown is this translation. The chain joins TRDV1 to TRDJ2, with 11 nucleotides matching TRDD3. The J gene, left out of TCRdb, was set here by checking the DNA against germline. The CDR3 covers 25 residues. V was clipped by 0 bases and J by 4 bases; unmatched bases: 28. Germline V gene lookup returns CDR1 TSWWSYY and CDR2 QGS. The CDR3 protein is CALGELELFLRPYWGICSGTAQLFF. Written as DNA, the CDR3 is TGTGCTCTTGGGGAACTAGAGCTGTTCCTACGTCCTTACTGGGGGATATGCTCGGGGACAGCACAACTCTTCTTT.

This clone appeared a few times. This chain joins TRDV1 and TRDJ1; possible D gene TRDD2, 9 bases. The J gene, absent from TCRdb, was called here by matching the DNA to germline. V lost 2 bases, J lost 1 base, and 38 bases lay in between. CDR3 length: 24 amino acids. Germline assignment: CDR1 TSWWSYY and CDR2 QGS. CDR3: CALGESKLRAFLRNWGGPTDKLIF. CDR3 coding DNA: TGTGCTCTTGGGGAATCAAAATTACGAGCCTTCCTACGTAACTGGGGGGGCCCCACCGATAAACTCATCTTT.

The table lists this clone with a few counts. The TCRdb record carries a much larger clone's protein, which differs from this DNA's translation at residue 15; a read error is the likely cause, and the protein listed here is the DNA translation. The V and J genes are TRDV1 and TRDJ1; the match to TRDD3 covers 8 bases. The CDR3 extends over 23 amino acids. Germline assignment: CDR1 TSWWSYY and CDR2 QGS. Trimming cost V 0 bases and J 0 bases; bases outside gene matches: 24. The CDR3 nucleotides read TGTGCTCTTGGGGAACTATTTTCTAAGGATCGGATGGGGGATCTGCCTTACACCGATAAACTCATCTTT. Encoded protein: CALGELFSKDRMGDLPYTDKLIF.

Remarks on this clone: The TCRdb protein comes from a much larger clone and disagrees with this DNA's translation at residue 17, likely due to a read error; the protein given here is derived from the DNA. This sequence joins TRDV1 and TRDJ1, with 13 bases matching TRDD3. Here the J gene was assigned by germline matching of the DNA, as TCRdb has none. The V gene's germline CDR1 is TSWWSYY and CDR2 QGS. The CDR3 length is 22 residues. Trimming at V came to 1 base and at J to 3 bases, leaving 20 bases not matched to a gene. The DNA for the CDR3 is TGTGCTCTTGGGGAACCTACGGGGATTACTGGGGGATACGCAGCGGGGGCCGATAAACTCATCTTT. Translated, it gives CALGEPTGITGGYAAGADKLIF.

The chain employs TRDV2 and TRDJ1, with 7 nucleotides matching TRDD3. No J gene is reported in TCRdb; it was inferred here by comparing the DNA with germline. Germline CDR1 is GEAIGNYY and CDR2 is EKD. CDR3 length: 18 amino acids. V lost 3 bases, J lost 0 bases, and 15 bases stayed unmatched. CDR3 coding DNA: TGTGCCTGTGACGCCCTCATGGGGACTGGGGTCTACACCGATAAACTCATCTTT. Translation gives CACDALMGTGVYTDKLIF.

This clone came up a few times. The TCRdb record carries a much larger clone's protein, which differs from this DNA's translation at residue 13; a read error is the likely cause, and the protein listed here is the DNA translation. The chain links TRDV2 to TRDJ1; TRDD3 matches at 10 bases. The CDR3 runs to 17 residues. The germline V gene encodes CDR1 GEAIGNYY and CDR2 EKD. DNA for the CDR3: TGTGCCTGTGCTTCCCTTACTGGGGGATCTTACACCAATAAACTCATCTTT. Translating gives CACASLTGGSYTNKLIF.

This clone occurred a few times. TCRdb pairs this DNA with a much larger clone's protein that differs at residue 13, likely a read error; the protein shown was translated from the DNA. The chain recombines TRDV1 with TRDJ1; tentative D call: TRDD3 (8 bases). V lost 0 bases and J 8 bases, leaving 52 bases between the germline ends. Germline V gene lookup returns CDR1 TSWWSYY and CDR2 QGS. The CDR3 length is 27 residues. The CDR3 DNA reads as TGTGCTCTTGGGGAACTCCACCCTTTAAGGTTCCTATCTTACTGGGGGTCCCCTTCCTTTCACATCGGGAAACTCATCTTT. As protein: CALGELHPLRFLSYWGSPSFHIGKLIF.

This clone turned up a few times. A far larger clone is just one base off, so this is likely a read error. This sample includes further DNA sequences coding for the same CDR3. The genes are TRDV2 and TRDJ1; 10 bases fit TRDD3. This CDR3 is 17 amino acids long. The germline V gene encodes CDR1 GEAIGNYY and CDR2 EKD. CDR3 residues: CACGLLGDYLYTDKLIF. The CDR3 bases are TGTGCCTGTGGTTTACTGGGGGATTACTTGTACACCGATAAGCTCATCTTT.

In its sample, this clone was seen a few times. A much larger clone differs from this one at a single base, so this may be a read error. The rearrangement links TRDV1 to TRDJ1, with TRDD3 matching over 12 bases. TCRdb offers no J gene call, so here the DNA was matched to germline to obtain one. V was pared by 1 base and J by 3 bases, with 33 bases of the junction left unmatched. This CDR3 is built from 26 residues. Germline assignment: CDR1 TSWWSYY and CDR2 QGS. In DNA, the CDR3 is TGTGCTCTTGGGGAACAAATCCTCCTTGTCGACTGGGGGATACCCGGAACCCTGTATCTTCCCGATAAACTCATCTTT. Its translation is CALGEQILLVDWGIPGTLYLPDKLIF.

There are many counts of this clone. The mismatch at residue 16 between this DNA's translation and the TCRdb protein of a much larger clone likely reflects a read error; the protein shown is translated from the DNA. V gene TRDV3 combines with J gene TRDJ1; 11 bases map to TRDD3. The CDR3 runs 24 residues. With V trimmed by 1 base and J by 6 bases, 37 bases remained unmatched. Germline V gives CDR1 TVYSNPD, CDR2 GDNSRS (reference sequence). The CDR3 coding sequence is TGTGCCTTTATTTTTCACGGGCCGGGGCGCTATTACTGGGGGATATGCCTAGGATTAAATAAACTCATCTTT. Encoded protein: CAFIFHGPGRYYWGICLGLNKLIF.

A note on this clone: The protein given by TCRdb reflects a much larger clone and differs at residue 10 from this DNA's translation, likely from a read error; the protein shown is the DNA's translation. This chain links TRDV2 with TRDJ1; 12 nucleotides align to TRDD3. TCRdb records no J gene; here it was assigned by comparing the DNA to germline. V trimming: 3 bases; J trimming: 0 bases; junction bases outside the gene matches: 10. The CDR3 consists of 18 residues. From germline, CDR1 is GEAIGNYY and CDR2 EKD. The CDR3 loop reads CACDPYWGIHLYTDKLIF. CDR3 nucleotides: TGTGCCTGTGACCCCTACTGGGGGATACACCTTTACACCGATAAACTCATCTTT.

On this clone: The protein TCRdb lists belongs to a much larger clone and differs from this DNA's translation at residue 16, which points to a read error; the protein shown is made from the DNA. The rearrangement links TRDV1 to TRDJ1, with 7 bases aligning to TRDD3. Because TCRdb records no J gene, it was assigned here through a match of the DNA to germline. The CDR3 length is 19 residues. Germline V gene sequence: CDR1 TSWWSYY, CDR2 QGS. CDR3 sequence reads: CALGELTLVWGPYTDRLIF. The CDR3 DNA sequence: TGTGCTCTTGGGGAACTGACCCTCGTCTGGGGGCCATACACCGATAGACTCATCTTT.

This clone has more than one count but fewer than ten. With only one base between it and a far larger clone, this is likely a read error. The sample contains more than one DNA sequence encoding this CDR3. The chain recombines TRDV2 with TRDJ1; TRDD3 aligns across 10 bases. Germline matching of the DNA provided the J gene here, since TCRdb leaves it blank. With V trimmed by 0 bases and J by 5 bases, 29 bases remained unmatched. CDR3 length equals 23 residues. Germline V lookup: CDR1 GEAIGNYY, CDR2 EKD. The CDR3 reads CACDTVGSAVKGGYAAATDKLIF. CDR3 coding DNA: TGTGCCTGTGACACCGTTGGTAGCGCGGTAAAAGGGGGATACGCAGCCGCCACTGATAAACTCATCTTT.

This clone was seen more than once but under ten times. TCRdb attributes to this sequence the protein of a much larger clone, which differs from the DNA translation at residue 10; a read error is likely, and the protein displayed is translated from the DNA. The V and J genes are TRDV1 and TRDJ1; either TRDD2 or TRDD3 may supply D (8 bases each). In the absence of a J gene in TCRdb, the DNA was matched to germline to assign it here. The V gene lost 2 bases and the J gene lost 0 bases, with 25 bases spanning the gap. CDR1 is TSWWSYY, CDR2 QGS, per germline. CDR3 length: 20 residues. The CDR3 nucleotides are TGTGCTCTTGGGGAAATCCTTCCTAAGTACTGGGGGCTCTACACCGATAAACTCATCTTT. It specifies CALGEILPKYWGLYTDKLIF.

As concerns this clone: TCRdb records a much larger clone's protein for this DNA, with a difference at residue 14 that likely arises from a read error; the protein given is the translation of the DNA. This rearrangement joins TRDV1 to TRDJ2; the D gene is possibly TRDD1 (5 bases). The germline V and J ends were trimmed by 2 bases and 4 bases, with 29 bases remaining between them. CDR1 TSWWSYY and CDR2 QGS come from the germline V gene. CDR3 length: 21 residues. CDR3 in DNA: TGTGCTCTTGGGGAAGAGTCGTACCATGAAATGGGCAAAGTGGAGACAGCACAACTCTTCTTT. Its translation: CALGEESYHEMGKVETAQLFF.

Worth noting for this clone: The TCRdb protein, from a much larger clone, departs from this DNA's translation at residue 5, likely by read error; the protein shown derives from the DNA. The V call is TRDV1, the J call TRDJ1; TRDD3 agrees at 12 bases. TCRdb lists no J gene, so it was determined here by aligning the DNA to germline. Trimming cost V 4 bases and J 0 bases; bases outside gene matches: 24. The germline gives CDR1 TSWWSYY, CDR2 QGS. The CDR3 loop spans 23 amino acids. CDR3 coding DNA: TGTGCTCTTGGGGGACTGCGGCATTCCTTTCCTTACTGGGGGATACTTCACACCGATAAACTCATCTTT. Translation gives CALGGLRHSFPYWGILHTDKLIF.